This T cell receptor beta chain is drawn from a study of T cell changes during pregnancy in multiple sclerosis. CDR1 and CDR2 (germline): SGHVS, FQNEAQ. This CDR3 is built from 18 residues. V gave up 1 base and J gave up 1 base; unmatched junction bases: 11. The table lists this clone with a count of one. Clones were read by immunoSEQ multiplex PCR, and TCRdb kept only the in-frame ones, dropping some. The data contain fewer than 65,000 clones, 75% to 95% of them seen just once; the ten biggest clones take up around 0.9%. This chain connects TRBV7-8 to TRBJ1-1; 8 nucleotides line up with TRBD1. The origin of this receptor is a female donor with multiple sclerosis, enrolled in a pregnancy study. Here the sequenced sample was peripheral blood, taken before pregnancy. The CDR3 sequence: CASSLGSLLGTGNTEAFF. The DNA of the CDR3 is TGTGCCAGCAGCTTAGGATCCCTGTTGGGGACAGGGAACACTGAAGCTTTCTTT.